The 30 T cell receptor beta chains below come from one sample, sequenced in a study of cytomegalovirus exposure and HLA in healthy donors. A multiplex PCR was run with 60 Vbeta primers and 13 Jbeta primers. Here immunoSEQ multiplex PCR was the method, and the copy in TCRdb shows in-frame clones only, minus some. The table shows fewer than 250,000 clones, with roughly 80% occurring only once. The specimen was PBMCs. These receptors all come from a man aged 25-45 years in good health and CMV-seronegative.

This chain joins TRBV18 and TRBJ2-5; 11 bases fit TRBD2. The V gene end was trimmed by 6 bases and the J gene end by 4 bases; junction bases not matched to a gene: 10. The CDR3 has 16 amino acids. The germline V gene has CDR1 KGHSH and CDR2 LQKENI. CDR3 loop: CASSLKALAGAETQYF. In DNA form, the CDR3 reads TGTGCCAGCTCGTTAAAGGCACTAGCGGGGGCAGAGACCCAGTACTTC.

The chain links TRBV27 to TRBJ2-7, with D possibly matching TRBD1 (5 bases). The CDR3 runs 16 residues. Looked up from germline, CDR1 is MNHEY and CDR2 is SMNVEV (reference sequence). The ends were cut back, 4 bases at V and 4 bases at J, with 20 bases in the middle. The CDR3 spells CASSSLSDSPRYEQYF. The CDR3 coding sequence is TGTGCCAGCAGTTCCCTGTCTGACAGTCCTCGGTACGAGCAGTACTTC.

The chain couples TRBV7-6 to TRBJ1-5; 7 bases fit TRBD1. J lost 3 bases, V lost 0 bases, and 8 bases had no gene match. There are 17 residues in the CDR3. Germline CDR1 reads SGHVS; CDR2 reads FNYEAQ. The DNA of the CDR3 is TGTGCCAGCAGCTTAGCGCTAGGCAGGGGGGACAATCAGCCCCAGCATTTT. The encoded protein is CASSLALGRGDNQPQHF. Full variable domain (remainder filled in from reference TRBV7-6 and TRBJ1-5): GAGVSQSPRYKVTKRGQDVALRCDPISGHVSLYWYRQALGQGPEFLTYFNYEAQQDKSGLPNDRFSAERPEGSISTLTIQRTEQRDSAMYRCASSLALGRGDNQPQHFGDGTRLSIL.

The V call is TRBV9, the J call TRBJ2-7; D is undetermined. Germline V gene lookup returns CDR1 SGDLS and CDR2 YYNGEE. Trimming stripped 0 bases from V and 0 bases from J, with 4 bases between. The CDR3 is 13 residues long. The CDR3 protein is CASSVGNSYEQYF. The CDR3, as DNA: TGTGCCAGCAGCGTAGGTAACTCCTACGAGCAGTACTTC.

The chain employs TRBV5-4 and TRBJ2-1; TRBD1 matches 10 bases. This CDR3 is 15 amino acids long. V lost 3 bases to trimming and J lost 6 bases; unmatched junction nucleotides: 6. Germline V gene data show CDR1 as SGHNT and CDR2 as YYREEE (reference sequence). CDR3 bases: TGTGCCAGCAGCTCGATCCGGGACAGGGGCAATGAGCAGTTCTTC. It encodes CASSSIRDRGNEQFF.

The rearrangement uses TRBV19 and TRBJ1-5; 7 nucleotides align to TRBD1. CDR1 is LNHDA, CDR2 SQIVND, per germline (reference sequence). The length of the CDR3 is 16 residues. V was pared by 5 bases and J by 6 bases, with 13 bases of the junction left unmatched. CDR3 nucleotides: TGTGCCAGTAGTGCCGTCACAGGGGCAGGGAGTCAGCCCCAGCATTTT. It yields the protein CASSAVTGAGSQPQHF.

V usage is TRBV28 and J usage is TRBJ2-1, with TRBD1 identical over 7 bases. The CDR3 loop spans 15 amino acids. Unmatched junction bases numbered 5, after V lost 6 bases and J lost 0 bases. Germline V gene lookup returns CDR1 MDHEN and CDR2 SYDVKM. The CDR3 loop is CASSNQGDSYNEQFF. The CDR3 DNA reads as TGTGCCAGCAGCAATCAGGGGGACTCCTACAATGAGCAGTTCTTC.

The V and J genes are TRBV6-1 and TRBJ1-6; D not resolved. Trimming cost V 1 base and J 6 bases, with 10 bases left between them. The CDR3 consists of 15 residues. The germline CDR1 and CDR2 sequences are MNHNS and SASEGT. CDR3 sequence (DNA): TGTGCCAGCAGTGAAGGTTGGCAGGCTAATTCACCCCTCCACTTT. Translating gives CASSEGWQANSPLHF.

This clone was found once. This chain joins TRBV4-1 and TRBJ2-1, with D possibly TRBD1 on 5 matching bases. Germline CDR1 and CDR2: MGHRA and YSYEKL. Trimming stripped 0 bases from V and 9 bases from J, with 15 bases between. This CDR3 is built from 15 residues. This CDR3 reads CASSQDRPGRSEQFF. For the CDR3, the DNA is TGCGCCAGCAGCCAAGATCGTCCAGGGCGGAGTGAGCAGTTCTTC.

The chain combines TRBV7-9 with TRBJ1-3; no reliable D call. This CDR3 has 17 amino acids. Trimming cost V 3 bases and J 0 bases, with 15 bases left between them. Germline V CDR1 and CDR2: SEHNR, FQNEAQ (reference sequence). CDR3 nucleotide sequence: TGTGCCAGCAGCTTGAGTTTAGCCTCGAGCTCTGGAAACACCATATATTTT. Its translation is CASSLSLASSSGNTIYF.

This clone turned up a few times. The chain uses TRBV5-6 and TRBJ2-2; 9 nucleotides match TRBD2. The CDR3 totals 16 residues. V was clipped by 0 bases and J by 5 bases; unmatched bases: 5. CDR1 is SGHDT, CDR2 YYEEEE, per germline. For the CDR3, the DNA is TGTGCCAGCAGCTTGGCCGTGCGGGGGGGAACCGGGGAGCTGTTTTTT. This translates into CASSLAVRGGTGELFF.

The chain links TRBV6-1 to TRBJ1-1; no reliable D call. The CDR3 contains 13 residues. Germline V lookup: CDR1 MNHNS, CDR2 SASEGT. Trimming removed 2 bases from V and 2 bases from J, with 6 bases in between. The CDR3 region is CASSETRNTEAFF. The CDR3 DNA sequence: TGTGCCAGCAGTGAAACCAGAAACACTGAAGCTTTCTTT.

The J gene is TRBJ2-7, the V gene TRBV28; 7 bases fit TRBD1. J gave up 4 bases and V 6 bases, and 12 bases lay outside the gene matches. The CDR3 runs to 15 residues. Germline values: CDR1 MDHEN, CDR2 SYDVKM. The DNA for the CDR3 is TGTGCCAGCAGAAAAGCGGACAGGCAGGGGTACGAGCAGTACTTC. The encoded protein is CASRKADRQGYEQYF.

The chain's CDR3 is CASSPWTSSTDTQYF. The CDR3 nucleotides read TGTGCCAGCAGCCCTTGGACAAGTAGCACAGATACGCAGTATTTT. The rearrangement uses TRBV7-2 and TRBJ2-3, with TRBD1 as a possible D gene (5 bases). The germline gives CDR1 SGHTA, CDR2 FQGNSA. Trimming pared 5 bases from V and 0 bases from J, leaving 12 bases between. The CDR3 consists of 15 residues.

This chain connects TRBV5-1 to TRBJ2-2; 10 bases are a match to TRBD1. Germline CDR1 and CDR2: SGHRS and YFSETQ. Losses at the gene ends were 10 bases for V and 9 bases for J; bases not matched to a gene: 12. This CDR3 spans 14 amino acids. This CDR3 reads CASTSDRGLRELFF. The CDR3 coding sequence is TGCGCCTCCACGTCCGACAGGGGGCTTAGGGAGCTGTTTTTT.

This clone came up a few times. V gene TRBV5-6 combines with J gene TRBJ2-5, with D possibly matching TRBD2 (5 bases). The CDR3 totals 13 residues. CDR1 SGHDT and CDR2 YYEEEE come from the germline V gene. The V end was cut by 2 bases, the J end by 5 bases, with 10 bases between. CDR3 amino acids: CASSLRGLETQYF. DNA of the CDR3: TGTGCCAGCAGCTTAAGAGGGCTGGAGACCCAGTACTTC.

Here the CDR3 reads CASSLSGGAGEQFF. CDR3 DNA: TGTGCCAGCAGCCTTAGCGGGGGGGCCGGTGAGCAGTTCTTC. V and J are TRBV9 and TRBJ2-1; 11 nucleotides line up with TRBD2. With V trimmed by 4 bases and J by 9 bases, 6 bases remained unmatched. This CDR3 is 14 amino acids long. Looked up from germline, CDR1 is SGDLS and CDR2 is YYNGEE.

This clone was counted only a few times. The chain recombines TRBV20-1 with TRBJ1-1, with D possibly matching TRBD1 (5 bases). Germline V gene lookup returns CDR1 DFQATT and CDR2 SNEGSKA (reference sequence). The CDR3 spans 11 residues. Here the CDR3 reads CRATGNTEAFF. CDR3 in DNA: TGCAGGGCCACAGGGAACACTGAAGCTTTCTTT.

To note about this clone: The sample holds other DNA sequences that translate to the same CDR3. DNA for the CDR3: TGTGCCAGCAGCGTCAGCACAGGGGTGTACGAGCAGTACTTC. Protein product: CASSVSTGVYEQYF. This rearrangement joins TRBV9 to TRBJ2-7; TRBD1 matches at 7 bases. Germline trimming cut 2 bases from V and 4 bases from J; bases unmatched to any gene: 6. CDR1 and CDR2 from the germline V gene are SGDLS and YYNGEE. The CDR3 extends over 14 amino acids.

The chain has TRBV29-1 and TRBJ2-7, with a possible D match to TRBD1 (5 bases). Germline V gene lookup returns CDR1 SQVTM and CDR2 ANQGSEA. V was cut by 5 bases and J by 1 base, with 15 bases left in between. This CDR3 contains 14 residues. DNA of the CDR3: TGCAGCGTTATGGTTCCAGGGAATTCCTACGAGCAGTACTTC. Amino acid sequence: CSVMVPGNSYEQYF.

J is TRBJ1-6 and V is TRBV28; a possible D gene is TRBD1 (5 bases). Per germline, CDR1 MDHEN and CDR2 SYDVKM. V gave up 6 bases and J gave up 6 bases, with 18 bases separating them. The CDR3 extends over 16 amino acids. CDR3 in amino acids: CASRRGDVGGNSPLHF. Written as DNA, the CDR3 is TGTGCCAGCAGGCGGGGGGACGTGGGGGGTAATTCACCCCTCCACTTT. Filled out from reference TRBV28 and TRBJ1-6, the complete variable domain reads DVKVTQSSRYLVKRTGEKVFLECVQDMDHENMFWYRQDPGLGLRLIYFSYDVKMKEKGDIPEGYSVSREKKERFSLILESASTNQTSMYLCASRRGDVGGNSPLHFGNGTRLTVT.

The J gene is TRBJ2-3, the V gene TRBV4-1; 7 bases are a match to TRBD1. Germline assignment: CDR1 MGHRA and CDR2 YSYEKL. The ends lost 2 bases at V and 1 base at J; junction bases unmatched: 9. This CDR3 is built from 17 residues. CDR3 bases: TGCGCCAGCAGCCAACCCCTCCGACAGGGTGGCACAGATACGCAGTATTTT. This translates into CASSQPLRQGGTDTQYF.

The V gene is TRBV28, the J gene TRBJ1-1; D might be TRBD1 (6 bases). The germline V and J ends were trimmed by 8 bases and 2 bases, with 15 bases remaining between them. CDR3 length: 14 amino acids. Germline loops: CDR1 MDHEN, CDR2 SYDVKM. The CDR3 nucleotides are TGTGCCAGCCGCCCAGGGGCACTAAACACTGAAGCTTTCTTT. This translates into CASRPGALNTEAFF.

The chain employs TRBV7-8 and TRBJ2-1; D is possibly TRBD1 (5 bases). The germline V gene encodes CDR1 SGHVS and CDR2 FQNEAQ. This CDR3 spans 14 amino acids. V gave up 2 bases and J gave up 6 bases, with 11 bases separating them. The CDR3 coding sequence is TGTGCCAGCAGCTTATTAGGGGTTGCCAATGAGCAGTTCTTC. It encodes CASSLLGVANEQFF. Complete variable domain (other parts from reference TRBV7-8 and TRBJ2-1): GAGVSQSPRYKVAKRGQDVALRCDPISGHVSLFWYQQALGQGPEFLTYFQNEAQLDKSGLPSDRFFAERPEGSVSTLKIQRTQQEDSAVYLCASSLLGVANEQFFGPGTRLTVL.

This clone was seen just once. V usage is TRBV29-1 and J usage is TRBJ1-1, with no clear D. Germline CDR1 SQVTM, CDR2 ANQGSEA. The CDR3 consists of 13 residues. V was cut by 3 bases and J by 1 base, with 9 bases left in between. As DNA, the CDR3 is TGCAGCGTTGAGAGGGTTCGGAACACTGAAGCTTTCTTT. Translating it yields CSVERVRNTEAFF.

This chain links TRBV7-9 with TRBJ2-3; D gene uncertain. Looked up from germline, CDR1 is SEHNR and CDR2 is FQNEAQ (reference sequence). Trimming left V 3 bases short and J 4 bases short, with 5 bases between. The CDR3 spans 12 residues. The CDR3 region is CASSLRSDTQYF. CDR3 coding DNA: TGTGCCAGCAGCTTGCGGTCAGATACGCAGTATTTT.

The rearrangement uses TRBV28 and TRBJ1-5; 9 nucleotides agree with TRBD1. Per the germline V gene, CDR1 is MDHEN and CDR2 is SYDVKM. Unmatched junction bases numbered 2, after V lost 6 bases and J lost 5 bases. The CDR3 contains 13 residues. This chain's CDR3 is CASRNRGHQPQHF. As DNA, the CDR3 is TGTGCCAGCAGAAACAGGGGGCATCAGCCCCAGCATTTT.

This rearrangement joins TRBV6-1 to TRBJ1-2; 8 positions agree with TRBD1. The CDR3 loop spans 15 amino acids. Germline V CDR1 and CDR2: MNHNS, SASEGT. With 2 bases clipped from V and 0 bases from J, the junction kept 2 bases outside the gene matches. CDR3 sequence reads: CASSEQGAPNYGYTF. The CDR3, as DNA: TGTGCCAGCAGTGAACAGGGGGCGCCTAACTATGGCTACACCTTC.

The chain's CDR3 is CASSTSTGKLFGYTF. The CDR3 DNA is TGTGCCAGCAGCACATCGACAGGGAAATTGTTTGGCTACACCTTC. The chain couples TRBV28 to TRBJ1-2; TRBD1 matches at 7 bases. The CDR3 extends over 15 amino acids. Unmatched junction bases numbered 14, after V lost 6 bases and J lost 7 bases. The V gene's germline CDR1 is MDHEN and CDR2 SYDVKM.

The chain recombines TRBV6-1 with TRBJ2-3; TRBD1 is a possible D gene (5 bases). The CDR3 runs 14 residues. V was cut by 2 bases and J by 1 base, with 7 bases left in between. Germline V gene lookup returns CDR1 MNHNS and CDR2 SASEGT. DNA for the CDR3: TGTGCCAGCAGTGAAATCAGGGGCACAGATACGCAGTATTTT. This translates into CASSEIRGTDTQYF.